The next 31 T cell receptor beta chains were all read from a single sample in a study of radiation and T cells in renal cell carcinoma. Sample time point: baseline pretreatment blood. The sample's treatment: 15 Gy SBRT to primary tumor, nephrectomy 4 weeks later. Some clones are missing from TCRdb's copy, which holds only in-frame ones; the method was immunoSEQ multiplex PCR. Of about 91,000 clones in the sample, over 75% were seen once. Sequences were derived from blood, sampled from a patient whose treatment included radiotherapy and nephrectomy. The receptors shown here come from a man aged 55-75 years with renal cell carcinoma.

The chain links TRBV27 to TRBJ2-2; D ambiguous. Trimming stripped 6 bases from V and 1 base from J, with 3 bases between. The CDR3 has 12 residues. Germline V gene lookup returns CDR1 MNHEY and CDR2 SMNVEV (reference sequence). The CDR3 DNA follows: TGTGCCAGCAGCTTGAACACCGGGGAGCTGTTTTTT. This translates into CASSLNTGELFF.

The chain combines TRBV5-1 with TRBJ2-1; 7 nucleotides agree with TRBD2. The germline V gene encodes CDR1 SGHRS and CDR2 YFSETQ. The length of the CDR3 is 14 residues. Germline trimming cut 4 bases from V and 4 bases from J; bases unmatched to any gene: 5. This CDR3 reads CASSDGLVYNEQFF. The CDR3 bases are TGCGCCAGCAGCGATGGACTAGTTTACAATGAGCAGTTCTTC.

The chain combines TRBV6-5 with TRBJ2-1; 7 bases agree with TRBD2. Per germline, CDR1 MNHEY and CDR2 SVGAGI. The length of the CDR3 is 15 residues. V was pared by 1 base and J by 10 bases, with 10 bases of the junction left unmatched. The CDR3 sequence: CASSYYGSGIDEQFF. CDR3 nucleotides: TGTGCCAGCAGTTACTACGGGAGCGGGATAGACGAGCAGTTCTTC.

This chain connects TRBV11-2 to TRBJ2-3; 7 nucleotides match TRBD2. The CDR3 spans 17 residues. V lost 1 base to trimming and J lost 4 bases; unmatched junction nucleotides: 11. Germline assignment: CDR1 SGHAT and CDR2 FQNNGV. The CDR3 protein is CASSLVGGRALADTQYF. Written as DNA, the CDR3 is TGTGCCAGCAGCTTAGTGGGGGGGAGGGCCCTGGCAGATACGCAGTATTTT.

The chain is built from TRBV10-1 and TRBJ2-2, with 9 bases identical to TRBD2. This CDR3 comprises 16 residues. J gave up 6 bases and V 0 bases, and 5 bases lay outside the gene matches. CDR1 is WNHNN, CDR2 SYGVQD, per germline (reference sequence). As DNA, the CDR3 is TGCGCCAGCAGTGAGTCGAAGCTAGCGGGACCCGGGGAGCTGTTTTTT. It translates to CASSESKLAGPGELFF.

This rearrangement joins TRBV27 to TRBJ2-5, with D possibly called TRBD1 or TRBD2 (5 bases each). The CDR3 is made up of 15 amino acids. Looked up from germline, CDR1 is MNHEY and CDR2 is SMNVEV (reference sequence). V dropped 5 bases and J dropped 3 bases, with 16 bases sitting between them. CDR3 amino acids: CASSIPGRQKETQYF. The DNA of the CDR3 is TGTGCCAGCAGTATCCCGGGACGGCAAAAAGAGACCCAGTACTTC.

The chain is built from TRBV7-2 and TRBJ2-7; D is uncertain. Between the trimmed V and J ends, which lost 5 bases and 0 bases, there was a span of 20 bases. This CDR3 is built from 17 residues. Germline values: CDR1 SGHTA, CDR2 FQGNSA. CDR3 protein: CASSRTGPGFDSYEQYF. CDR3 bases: TGTGCCAGCAGCCGTACCGGCCCGGGCTTCGACTCCTACGAGCAGTACTTC.

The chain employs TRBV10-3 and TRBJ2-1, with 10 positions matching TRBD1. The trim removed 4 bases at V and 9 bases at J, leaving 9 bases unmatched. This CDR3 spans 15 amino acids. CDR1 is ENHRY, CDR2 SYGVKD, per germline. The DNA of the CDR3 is TGTGCCATCAGTGCGAGCGACAGGGGGCCGGGTGAGCAGTTCTTC. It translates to CAISASDRGPGEQFF.

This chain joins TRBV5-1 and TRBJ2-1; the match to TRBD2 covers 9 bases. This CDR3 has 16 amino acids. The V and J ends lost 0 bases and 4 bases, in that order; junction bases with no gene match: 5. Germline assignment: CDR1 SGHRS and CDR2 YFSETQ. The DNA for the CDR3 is TGCGCCAGCAGCTTGGCGAGCCTAGCGGGGTACAATGAGCAGTTCTTC. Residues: CASSLASLAGYNEQFF.

CDR3 protein: CSVDTGGLGTEAFF. CDR3 DNA sequence: TGCAGCGTTGACACCGGGGGTCTGGGCACTGAAGCTTTCTTT. V is TRBV29-1 and J is TRBJ1-1, with TRBD1 as a possible D gene (5 bases). This CDR3 contains 14 residues. The germline V and J ends were trimmed by 3 bases and 4 bases, with 15 bases remaining between them. Germline CDR1 SQVTM, CDR2 ANQGSEA.

The CDR3 region is CASRGQGTTGELFF. The CDR3 DNA reads TGTGCCAGCAGGGGACAGGGAACCACCGGGGAGCTGTTTTTT. The V gene is TRBV7-2, the J gene TRBJ2-2, with TRBD1 matching 9 bases. This CDR3 comprises 14 residues. The junction had 3 bases not matched to a gene; V was cut back by 6 bases and J by 4 bases. Per the germline V gene, CDR1 is SGHTA and CDR2 is FQGNSA. Full variable domain (rest looked up from reference TRBV7-2 and TRBJ2-2): GAGVSQSPSNKVTEKGKDVELRCDPISGHTALYWYRQSLGQGLEFLIYFQGNSAPDKSGLPSDRFSAERTGGSVSTLTIQRTQQEDSAVYLCASRGQGTTGELFFGEGSRLTVL.

In nucleotides, the CDR3 is TGCGCCAGCAGCCCCCGTAGGACTAGCGGGACGGCAGATACGCAGTATTTT. Translating gives CASSPRRTSGTADTQYF. V and J are TRBV4-1 and TRBJ2-3; 12 positions match TRBD2. Losses at the gene ends were 4 bases for V and 4 bases for J; bases not matched to a gene: 9. Germline V gene lookup returns CDR1 MGHRA and CDR2 YSYEKL. This CDR3 spans 17 amino acids.

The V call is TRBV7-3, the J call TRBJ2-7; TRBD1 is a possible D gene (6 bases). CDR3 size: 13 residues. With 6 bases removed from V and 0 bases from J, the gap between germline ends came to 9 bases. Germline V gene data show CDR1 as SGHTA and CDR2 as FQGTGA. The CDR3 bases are TGTGCCAGCAGTCCAGGGGACTCCTACGAGCAGTACTTC. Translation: CASSPGDSYEQYF.

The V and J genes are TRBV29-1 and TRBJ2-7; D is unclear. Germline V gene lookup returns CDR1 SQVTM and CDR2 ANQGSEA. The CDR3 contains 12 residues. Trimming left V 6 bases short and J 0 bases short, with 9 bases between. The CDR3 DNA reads TGCAGCGTAGGAACTTCCTCCTACGAGCAGTACTTC. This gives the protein CSVGTSSYEQYF.

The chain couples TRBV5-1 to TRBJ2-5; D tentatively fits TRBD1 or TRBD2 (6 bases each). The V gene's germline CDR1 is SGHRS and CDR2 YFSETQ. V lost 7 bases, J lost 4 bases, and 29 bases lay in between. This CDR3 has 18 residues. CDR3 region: CASLRGGPIITPTETQYF. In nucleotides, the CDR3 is TGCGCCAGCCTTCGAGGGGGGCCGATAATCACCCCTACAGAGACCCAGTACTTC.

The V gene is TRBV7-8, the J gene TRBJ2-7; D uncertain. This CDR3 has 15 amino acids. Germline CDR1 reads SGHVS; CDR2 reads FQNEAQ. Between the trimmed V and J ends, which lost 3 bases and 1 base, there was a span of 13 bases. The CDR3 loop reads CASSFLGMGSYEQYF. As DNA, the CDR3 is TGTGCCAGCAGCTTCTTAGGGATGGGGTCCTACGAGCAGTACTTC.

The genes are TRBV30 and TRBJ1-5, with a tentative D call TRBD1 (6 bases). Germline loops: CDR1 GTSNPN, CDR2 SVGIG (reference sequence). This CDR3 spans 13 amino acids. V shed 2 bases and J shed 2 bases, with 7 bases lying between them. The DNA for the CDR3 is TGTGCCTGGAGTCACAGGGGCAATCAGCCCCAGCATTTT. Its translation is CAWSHRGNQPQHF.

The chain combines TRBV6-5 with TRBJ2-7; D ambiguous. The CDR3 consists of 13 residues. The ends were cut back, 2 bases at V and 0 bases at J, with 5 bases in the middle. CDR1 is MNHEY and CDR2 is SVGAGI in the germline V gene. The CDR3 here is CASSYTNSYEQYF. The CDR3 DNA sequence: TGTGCCAGCAGTTACACTAACTCCTACGAGCAGTACTTC.

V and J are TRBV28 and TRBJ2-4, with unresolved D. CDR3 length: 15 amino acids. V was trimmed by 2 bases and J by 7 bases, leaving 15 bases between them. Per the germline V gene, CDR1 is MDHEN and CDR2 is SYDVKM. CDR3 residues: CASSLPVERGNIQYF. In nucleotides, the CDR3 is TGTGCCAGCAGTTTACCGGTCGAGAGAGGCAACATTCAGTACTTC. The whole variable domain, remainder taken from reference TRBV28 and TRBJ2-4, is DVKVTQSSRYLVKRTGEKVFLECVQDMDHENMFWYRQDPGLGLRLIYFSYDVKMKEKGDIPEGYSVSREKKERFSLILESASTNQTSMYLCASSLPVERGNIQYFGAGTRLSVL.

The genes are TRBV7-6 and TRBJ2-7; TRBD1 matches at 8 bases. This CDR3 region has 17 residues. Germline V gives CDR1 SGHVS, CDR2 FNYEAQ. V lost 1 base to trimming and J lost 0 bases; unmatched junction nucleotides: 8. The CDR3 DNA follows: TGTGCCAGCAGCTTAGGTGGCAGGGGGCTCTACTCCTACGAGCAGTACTTC. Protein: CASSLGGRGLYSYEQYF. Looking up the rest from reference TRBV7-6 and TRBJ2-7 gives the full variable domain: GAGVSQSPRYKVTKRGQDVALRCDPISGHVSLYWYRQALGQGPEFLTYFNYEAQQDKSGLPNDRFSAERPEGSISTLTIQRTEQRDSAMYRCASSLGGRGLYSYEQYFGPGTRLTVT.

Here the CDR3 reads CASSLVVVDSEAFF. CDR3 bases: TGCGCCAGCAGCTTGGTGGTGGTAGACAGCGAAGCTTTCTTT. The rearrangement uses TRBV5-1 and TRBJ1-1, with D maybe TRBD1 (5 bases). Germline V gene data show CDR1 as SGHRS and CDR2 as YFSETQ. CDR3 length equals 14 residues. Trimming took 0 bases from V and 8 from J, leaving 14 bases between them.

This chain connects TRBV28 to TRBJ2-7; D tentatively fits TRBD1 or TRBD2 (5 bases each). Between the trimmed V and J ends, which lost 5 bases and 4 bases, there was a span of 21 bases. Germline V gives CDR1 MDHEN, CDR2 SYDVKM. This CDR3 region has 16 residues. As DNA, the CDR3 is TGTGCCAGCAGTATTGCAGCTTCGGGGCGAAATTACGAGCAGTACTTC. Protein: CASSIAASGRNYEQYF. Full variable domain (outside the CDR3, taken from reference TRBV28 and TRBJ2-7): DVKVTQSSRYLVKRTGEKVFLECVQDMDHENMFWYRQDPGLGLRLIYFSYDVKMKEKGDIPEGYSVSREKKERFSLILESASTNQTSMYLCASSIAASGRNYEQYFGPGTRLTVT.

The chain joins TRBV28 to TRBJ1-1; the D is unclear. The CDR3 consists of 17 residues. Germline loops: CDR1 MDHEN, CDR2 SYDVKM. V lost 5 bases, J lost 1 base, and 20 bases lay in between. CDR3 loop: CASSASGFNSRNTEAFF. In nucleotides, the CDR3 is TGTGCCAGCAGTGCGAGTGGCTTTAACTCGAGGAACACTGAAGCTTTCTTT. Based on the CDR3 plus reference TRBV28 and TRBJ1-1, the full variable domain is DVKVTQSSRYLVKRTGEKVFLECVQDMDHENMFWYRQDPGLGLRLIYFSYDVKMKEKGDIPEGYSVSREKKERFSLILESASTNQTSMYLCASSASGFNSRNTEAFFGQGTRLTVV.

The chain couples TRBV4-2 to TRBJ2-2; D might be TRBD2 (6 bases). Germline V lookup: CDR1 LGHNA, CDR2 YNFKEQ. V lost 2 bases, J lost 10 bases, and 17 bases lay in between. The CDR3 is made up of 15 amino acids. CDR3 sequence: CASSQTPGSFEELFF. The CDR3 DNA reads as TGTGCCAGCAGCCAAACCCCCGGGAGCTTTGAGGAGCTGTTTTTT.

This chain's CDR3 is CSVEAGSSGRAVNEQFF. As DNA, the CDR3 is TGCAGCGTTGAAGCGGGGTCTAGCGGGAGGGCCGTGAATGAGCAGTTCTTC. The rearrangement links TRBV29-1 to TRBJ2-1; 12 nucleotides align to TRBD2. Germline values: CDR1 SQVTM, CDR2 ANQGSEA. Trimming at V came to 1 base and at J to 7 bases, leaving 11 bases not matched to a gene. The CDR3 spans 17 residues.

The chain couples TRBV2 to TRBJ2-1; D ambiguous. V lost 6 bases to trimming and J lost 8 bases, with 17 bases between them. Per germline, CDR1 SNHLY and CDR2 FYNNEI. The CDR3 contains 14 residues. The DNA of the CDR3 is TGTGCCAGCAGCTTACAATCTAATTGGGATGAGCAGTTCTTC. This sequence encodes CASSLQSNWDEQFF.

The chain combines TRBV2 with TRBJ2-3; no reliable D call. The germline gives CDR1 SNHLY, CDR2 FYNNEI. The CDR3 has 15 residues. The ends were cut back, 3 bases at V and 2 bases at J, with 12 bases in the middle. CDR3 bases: TGTGCCAGCAGTGACCCGATCGCGATCACAGATACGCAGTATTTT. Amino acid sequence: CASSDPIAITDTQYF.

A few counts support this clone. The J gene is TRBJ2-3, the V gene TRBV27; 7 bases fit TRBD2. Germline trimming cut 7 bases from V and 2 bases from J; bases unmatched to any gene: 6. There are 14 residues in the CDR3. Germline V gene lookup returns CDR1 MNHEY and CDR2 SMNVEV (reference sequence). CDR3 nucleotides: TGTGCCAGCAAGGCTAGCGGCCCCACAGATACGCAGTATTTT. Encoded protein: CASKASGPTDTQYF.

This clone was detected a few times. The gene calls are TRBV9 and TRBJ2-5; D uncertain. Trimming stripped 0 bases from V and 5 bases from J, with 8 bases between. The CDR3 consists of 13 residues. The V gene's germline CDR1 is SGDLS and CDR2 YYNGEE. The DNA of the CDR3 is TGTGCCAGCAGCGTAGATCAGTTGGAGACCCAGTACTTC. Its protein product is CASSVDQLETQYF.

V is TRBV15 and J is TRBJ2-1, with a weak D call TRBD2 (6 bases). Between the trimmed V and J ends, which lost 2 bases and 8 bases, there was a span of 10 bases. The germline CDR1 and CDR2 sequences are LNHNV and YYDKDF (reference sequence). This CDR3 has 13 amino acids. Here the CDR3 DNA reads TGTGCCACCAGCAGAACTAGCACGGATGAGCAGTTCTTC. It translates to CATSRTSTDEQFF.

For the CDR3, the DNA is TGTGCCAGCAGTCGGACTAGCGGGAGGTCCGAGCAGTTCTTC. This sequence encodes CASSRTSGRSEQFF. This rearrangement joins TRBV2 to TRBJ2-1; 14 nucleotides align to TRBD2. The J segment lost 10 bases and the V segment lost 5 bases, leaving 4 bases of the junction unmatched. The CDR3 sequence is 14 residues long. CDR1 is SNHLY and CDR2 is FYNNEI in the germline V gene.